The clone carrying this T cell receptor (beta chain) was detected only a few times. The antigen remains undetermined. It was with a sample-barcoded 5' primer and a J-beta primer mix that a second PCR of roughly 7 to 12 cycles was run. TCRdb processed the 5' RACE reads anew with MiXCR; each CDR3 protein has one entry. The table has some 1.4 million distinct CDR3 sequences, 42% seen once. The data stem from a study of blood T cells in healthy people across ages. Overall study findings and caveats: Long-lived and aged donors differed, with more naive CD4+ cells and higher diversity in the long-lived.

Donors were healthy Caucasian individuals from Russia aged roughly 6 to 90. Trimming cost V 2 bases and J 7 bases, with 9 bases left between them. The CDR3 runs to 12 residues. Germline CDR1 and CDR2: DFQATT and SNEGSKA (reference sequence). The source is a woman younger than 30 in good health. The sequenced sample consisted of blood. The gene calls are TRBV20-1 and TRBJ2-1; D call uncertain. The DNA for the CDR3 is TGCAGTGCTAGATGGATCATAAATGAGCAGTTCTTC. Residues: CSARWIINEQFF.